The 16 T cell receptor beta chains below all came from one sample that was sequenced in a study of beta chain features in type 1 diabetes. Their target antigens are unknown. General study results and limits: TCRB CDR3 length was moderately but significantly reduced in all four CD4+ subsets of Type 1 diabetes patients.

The isolated RNA, all of it, was reverse transcribed, so expressed TCRB transcripts were what got sequenced. Sequencing was performed with immunoSEQ multiplex PCR; in TCRdb, only in-frame clones are kept and a portion is missing. The sample has hundreds of thousands of clones, around an eighth seen once. Material: naive CD4+ T cells from blood. The source of these receptors is a man younger than 30 with type 1 diabetes.

The rearrangement links TRBV19 to TRBJ1-3; a possible D gene is TRBD1 (5 bases). There are 16 residues in the CDR3. The ends were cut back, 5 bases at V and 0 bases at J, with 14 bases in the middle. The germline V gene has CDR1 LNHDA and CDR2 SQIVND (reference sequence). CDR3 in DNA: TGTGCCAGTAGTCCGGGACGTCCGAGCTCTGGAAACACCATATATTTT. Protein: CASSPGRPSSGNTIYF.

The CDR3 DNA reads as TGTGCCAGCTCAGTTACGTATGGGGCCACAGATACGCAGTATTTT. Protein sequence: CASSVTYGATDTQYF. J is TRBJ2-3 and V is TRBV6-5, with D possibly TRBD1 on 5 matching bases. The CDR3 totals 15 residues. The V and J ends lost 8 bases and 2 bases respectively, with 17 bases between them. Germline V gene lookup returns CDR1 MNHEY and CDR2 SVGAGI.

The V call is TRBV7-9, the J call TRBJ2-1, with D possibly being TRBD1 (5 bases). The CDR3 spans 15 residues. The germline V gene has CDR1 SEHNR and CDR2 FQNEAQ (reference sequence). V was trimmed by 4 bases and J by 1 base, leaving 11 bases between them. The CDR3 is CASSSPQGSYNEQFF. The CDR3 nucleotides read TGTGCCAGCAGCTCCCCCCAGGGATCCTACAATGAGCAGTTCTTC.

The chain recombines TRBV7-9 with TRBJ2-1; D possibly corresponds to TRBD1 (5 bases). CDR1 and CDR2 from the germline V gene are SEHNR and FQNEAQ (reference sequence). The CDR3 is 15 amino acids. The V end lost 5 bases, the J end lost 0 bases, and 11 bases lay between the germline ends. The DNA for the CDR3 is TGTGCCAGCAGCCCACGGACACCCTCCTACAATGAGCAGTTCTTC. It codes for CASSPRTPSYNEQFF.

For this clone: One end of the junction varies from germline; a read error may be responsible. This sequence joins TRBV10-3 and TRBJ2-7, with 10 positions matching TRBD1. There are 14 residues in the CDR3. Germline assignment: CDR1 ENHRY and CDR2 SYGVKD. CDR3 protein: CASSSRDRGFEQYF. The CDR3 bases are TGTGCCAGCAGTTCCCGGGACAGGGGTTTTGAGCAGTACTTC.

This chain connects TRBV7-9 to TRBJ2-7; perhaps TRBD2 as D (6 bases). Trimming left V 1 base short and J 5 bases short, with 15 bases between. CDR3 size: 15 residues. In germline, CDR1 is SEHNR, CDR2 FQNEAQ (reference sequence). The CDR3 here is CASSLDTATGDEQYF. The CDR3 bases are TGTGCCAGCAGCTTAGATACTGCGACGGGGGACGAGCAGTACTTC.

This clone was counted a few times. The chain uses TRBV30 and TRBJ2-1; TRBD2 agrees at 7 bases. The V and J ends lost 3 bases and 0 bases, in that order; junction bases with no gene match: 8. Germline CDR1 GTSNPN, CDR2 SVGIG (reference sequence). The CDR3 length is 16 residues. The CDR3 bases are TGTGCCTGGAGGCTATTGCTAGCGGACTCCTACAATGAGCAGTTCTTC. This sequence encodes CAWRLLLADSYNEQFF.

This clone was seen more than once but under ten times. Other DNA variants within this sample encode the same CDR3. In DNA form, the CDR3 reads TGTGCCAGCAGCTTCCTCTACGAGCAGTACTTC. Translation: CASSFLYEQYF. The V and J genes are TRBV11-2 and TRBJ2-7; unclear D gene. The CDR3 contains 11 residues. The V and J ends lost 3 bases and 3 bases respectively, with 3 bases between them. Germline V gives CDR1 SGHAT, CDR2 FQNNGV.

The chain recombines TRBV10-3 with TRBJ2-2, with a possible D match to TRBD1 (5 bases). The CDR3 has 15 amino acids. Germline V gives CDR1 ENHRY, CDR2 SYGVKD. The ends were cut back, 4 bases at V and 6 bases at J, with 15 bases in the middle. The CDR3: CAISVRIREAGELFF. The DNA of the CDR3 is TGTGCCATCAGTGTTCGAATCAGGGAAGCCGGGGAGCTGTTTTTT.

The chain joins TRBV5-1 to TRBJ2-3, with 10 positions matching TRBD2. V dropped 1 base and J dropped 2; count of bases not matched to a gene: 10. This CDR3 has 18 amino acids. Germline CDR1 reads SGHRS; CDR2 reads YFSETQ. CDR3 sequence (DNA): TGCGCCAGCAGCTTGCCAACTAGCGGGGACCTTCTCACAGATACGCAGTATTTT. Amino acids: CASSLPTSGDLLTDTQYF.

This clone appeared a few times. The rearrangement joins TRBV7-9 to TRBJ2-7; TRBD1 agrees at 9 bases. Germline-derived CDR1 and CDR2 are SEHNR and FQNEAQ (reference sequence). Trimming removed 5 bases from V and 5 bases from J; junction bases left unmatched: 10. The CDR3 consists of 15 residues. The CDR3 protein is CASSPGPGTGNEQYF. As DNA, the CDR3 is TGTGCCAGCAGCCCCGGGCCGGGGACAGGGAACGAGCAGTACTTC.

A few counts support this clone. This chain uses TRBV2 with TRBJ2-5, with TRBD1 matching over 8 bases. CDR1 and CDR2 (germline): SNHLY, FYNNEI. J gave up 5 bases and V 6 bases, and 11 bases lay outside the gene matches. CDR3 length: 15 amino acids. The CDR3 here is CASRGDRTGWETQYF. The CDR3, as DNA: TGTGCCAGCAGAGGGGACCGGACAGGGTGGGAGACCCAGTACTTC. Using reference TRBV2 and TRBJ2-5 for the parts outside the CDR3, the full variable domain is EPEVTQTPSHQVTQMGQEVILRCVPISNHLYFYWYRQILGQKVEFLVSFYNNEISEKSEIFDDQFSVERPDGSNFTLKIRSTKLEDSAMYFCASRGDRTGWETQYFGPGTRLLVL.

The chain employs TRBV27 and TRBJ2-7; D is perhaps TRBD1 (6 bases). Germline V CDR1 and CDR2: MNHEY, SMNVEV (reference sequence). Trimming shortened V by 4 bases and J by 1 base, and 14 bases separated the two germline ends. CDR3 size: 15 residues. The CDR3 protein is CASSSEYRESYEQYF. The DNA of the CDR3 is TGTGCCAGCAGTTCAGAGTACAGGGAGTCCTACGAGCAGTACTTC.

For this clone: The sample carries other DNA sequences with the same CDR3. The chain uses TRBV5-1 and TRBJ2-5; D gene ambiguous. The CDR3 has 12 amino acids. With 2 bases removed from V and 1 base from J, the gap between germline ends came to 3 bases. Germline values: CDR1 SGHRS, CDR2 YFSETQ. Written as DNA, the CDR3 is TGCGCCAGCAGCTTAACCCAAGAGACCCAGTACTTC. Its translation: CASSLTQETQYF.

V usage is TRBV7-2 and J usage is TRBJ2-5, with D tentatively TRBD1 or TRBD2 (5 bases each). Germline assignment: CDR1 SGHTA and CDR2 FQGNSA. The CDR3 runs to 15 residues. V was shortened by 5 bases and J by 5 bases, with 18 bases between the two germline ends. The CDR3 DNA reads as TGTGCCAGCAGCCCTACCATCGGGGCCCAGGAGACCCAGTACTTC. It codes for CASSPTIGAQETQYF.

The rearrangement uses TRBV5-4 and TRBJ2-3; 11 bases map to TRBD2. Germline CDR1 reads SGHNT; CDR2 reads YYREEE (reference sequence). With 4 bases clipped from V and 3 bases from J, the junction kept 4 bases outside the gene matches. This CDR3 contains 15 residues. CDR3 loop: CASSPGTSGTDTQYF. For the CDR3, the DNA is TGTGCCAGCAGCCCCGGGACTAGCGGTACAGATACGCAGTATTTT.